The clone carrying this T cell receptor beta chain appeared a few times. The antigen is unknown. This entry is derived from a study of cytomegalovirus exposure and HLA in healthy donors. Study-wide findings and caveats: The authors later found most CMV-associated TCR beta chains appeared HLA-restricted. Per a prior analysis, the majority of TCR beta V segments were productive roughly 90% or roughly 30% of the time. In a later analysis, 17,000 or so TCR beta sequences were associated with HLA alleles at 0.05 false discovery rate.

PCR used 60 Vbeta primers and 13 Jbeta primers. Profiling relied on immunoSEQ multiplex PCR, and the TCRdb table lists in-frame clones only, not all of them. The sample contains some 120,000 clones, 8.5% to 10% of which appear only once. This TCR was recovered from a man in his forties in good health and CMV-seronegative. Material for sequencing was PBMCs.

CDR3 bases: TGTGCCAGCAGTTTAGTCCGGGATCGGAATCAGCCCCAGCATTTT. Translating it yields CASSLVRDRNQPQHF. The V call is TRBV28, the J call TRBJ1-5; D gene unclear. There are 15 residues in the CDR3. Trimming removed 2 bases at V and 4 bases at J, with 12 bases between. Germline CDR1 is MDHEN and CDR2 is SYDVKM.